This passage covers 21 T cell receptor beta chains from one sample sequenced in a study of shared clonotypes between healthy human individuals. Sequencing used immunoSEQ multiplex PCR; TCRdb keeps in-frame clones, though not all of them. The table shows about 2 million clones, with about 95% occurring only once. Naive CD8 populations comprised CD45RO-negative cells positively selected for CCR7, excluding terminally differentiated effector memory CD45RA+ cells. The material sequenced was naive CD8+ T cells sorted from blood. The receptors were sampled from a man aged 18 to 30 in good health.

This clone was picked up one time. J is TRBJ1-2 and V is TRBV11-1; D is possibly TRBD1 (5 bases). The CDR3 has 13 amino acids. Trimming left V 4 bases short and J 6 bases short, with 12 bases between. CDR1 is SGHAT and CDR2 is FQDESV in the germline V gene (reference sequence). This chain's CDR3 is CASSWGDYDGYTF. For the CDR3, the DNA is TGTGCCAGCAGCTGGGGGGATTACGATGGCTACACCTTC.

The chain links TRBV15 to TRBJ2-3; the D gene is possibly TRBD1 (6 bases). This CDR3 region has 14 residues. V lost 3 bases and J lost 3, with 10 bases in between. The germline V gene has CDR1 LNHNV and CDR2 YYDKDF (reference sequence). The CDR3 coding sequence is TGTGCCACCAGCAGGACAGGTTTAACAGATACGCAGTATTTT. Translated, it gives CATSRTGLTDTQYF.

The table lists this clone with a count of one. This chain joins TRBV21-1 and TRBJ2-2; the table assigns TRBD2, which was not confirmed against the DNA. TRBV21-1 represents a pseudogene. The CDR3 sequence is 16 residues long. The CDR3 DNA sequence: TGTGCCAGCAGCAAAGCGACTAGCGGAAATCCCGGGGAGCTGTTTTTT. Translated: CASSKATSGNPGELFF.

The rearrangement joins TRBV9 to TRBJ2-1; D gene unclear. Germline V gene lookup returns CDR1 SGDLS and CDR2 YYNGEE. The CDR3 loop spans 15 amino acids. Trimming pared 4 bases from V and 0 bases from J, leaving 11 bases between. The CDR3 bases are TGTGCCAGCAGCCAAGACGGAAGCTCCTACAATGAGCAGTTCTTC. Translation: CASSQDGSSYNEQFF.

The V gene is TRBV1, the J gene TRBJ2-7. TRBV1 is a pseudogene segment. The CDR3 is 10 residues long. The CDR3 nucleotides are TGCACCAGCAGCCTGGACGAGCAGTACTTC. Protein sequence: CTSSLDEQYF.

The J gene is TRBJ1-5, the V gene TRBV5-6, with D unresolved. This CDR3 has 16 residues. CDR1 is SGHDT and CDR2 is YYEEEE in the germline V gene. V lost 4 bases and J 3 bases, leaving 17 bases between the germline ends. The CDR3 spells CASSMMQDKYNQPQHF. The DNA of the CDR3 is TGTGCCAGCAGCATGATGCAAGATAAGTACAATCAGCCCCAGCATTTT.

The chain uses TRBV15 and TRBJ2-5; either TRBD1 or TRBD2 may supply D (6 bases each). This CDR3 contains 13 residues. Trimming shortened V by 8 bases and J by 8 bases, and 18 bases separated the two germline ends. Germline assignment: CDR1 LNHNV and CDR2 YYDKDF (reference sequence). CDR3 DNA sequence: TGTGCCACCCGGGGGCAGGGTTCGGTTACCCAGTACTTC. Its translation: CATRGQGSVTQYF.

This chain links TRBV4-3 with TRBJ2-7; D ambiguous. Germline loops: CDR1 LGHNA, CDR2 YSLEER. This CDR3 contains 13 residues. Between the trimmed V and J ends, which lost 4 bases and 1 base, there was a span of 8 bases. The CDR3 reads CASSPSLSYEQYF. CDR3 nucleotides: TGCGCCAGCAGCCCTTCTTTGTCCTACGAGCAGTACTTC.

In regard to this clone: Different DNA sequences within this sample yield the same CDR3. The V and J genes are TRBV27 and TRBJ1-2; D gene uncertain. Germline V CDR1 and CDR2: MNHEY, SMNVEV (reference sequence). Deletions cut 2 bases from V and 3 bases from J, with 10 bases between. The CDR3 has 14 residues. Here the CDR3 DNA reads TGTGCCAGCAGTTTAAGCCCGAGGGACTATGGCTACACCTTC. Translating gives CASSLSPRDYGYTF.

This clone was recorded once. The chain links TRBV5-1 to TRBJ1-2; D perhaps matches TRBD1 (6 bases). This CDR3 comprises 15 residues. Trimming left V 0 bases short and J 4 bases short, with 13 bases between. CDR1 and CDR2 (germline): SGHRS, YFSETQ. The CDR3 DNA is TGCGCCAGCAGCTTGGCCGCGGGGGCCGGCTATGGCTACACCTTC. Translating gives CASSLAAGAGYGYTF.

The sample holds one count of this clone. CDR3 residues: CASSSGLGSYEQYF. The DNA for the CDR3 is TGTGCCAGCAGCTCAGGGTTGGGCTCCTACGAGCAGTACTTC. The gene calls are TRBV7-9 and TRBJ2-7; D possibly corresponds to TRBD1 (5 bases). Germline-derived CDR1 and CDR2 are SEHNR and FQNEAQ (reference sequence). This CDR3 region has 14 residues. V was cut by 4 bases and J by 0 bases, with 10 bases left in between.

Here the CDR3 reads CASSEYPRDGQGLNTEAFF. CDR3 coding DNA: TGTGCCAGCAGTGAATACCCTAGAGATGGCCAAGGATTGAACACTGAAGCTTTCTTT. The rearrangement links TRBV6-1 to TRBJ1-1; D gene uncertain. Trimming removed 2 bases from V and 0 bases from J, with 22 bases in between. This CDR3 is built from 19 residues. Per the germline V gene, CDR1 is MNHNS and CDR2 is SASEGT.

The chain uses TRBV6-1 and TRBJ2-7; D perhaps matches TRBD2 (6 bases). Germline CDR1 and CDR2: MNHNS and SASEGT. The CDR3 consists of 14 residues. V was clipped by 6 bases and J by 4 bases, with 16 bases between them. For the CDR3, the DNA is TGTGCCAGCAGCCTCATAGCGGCAGATTACGAGCAGTACTTC. Translation: CASSLIAADYEQYF.

As to this clone: Other nucleotide sequences in the sample specify the same CDR3. The CDR3 region has the DNA TGCGCCAGCAGCCAAGGCCCAGGGACCTACGAGCAGTACTTC. It specifies CASSQGPGTYEQYF. V gene TRBV4-1 combines with J gene TRBJ2-7; D is possibly TRBD1 (5 bases). CDR3 length: 14 residues. CDR1 is MGHRA, CDR2 YSYEKL, per germline. V was trimmed by 1 base and J by 2 bases, leaving 9 bases between them.

In the case of this clone: The junction departs from the called germline gene at one end, perhaps through a read error. This sequence joins TRBV13 and TRBJ1-1, with D hard to call. Germline V lookup: CDR1 PRHDT, CDR2 FYEKMQ (reference sequence). This CDR3 is built from 8 residues. The CDR3 DNA reads TGTGCCAGCAGCCACGAGTCATTT. It specifies CASSHESF.

This sequence joins TRBV10-3 and TRBJ1-2, with D hard to call. Looked up from germline, CDR1 is ENHRY and CDR2 is SYGVKD. This CDR3 has 14 amino acids. Deletions cut 6 bases from V and 4 bases from J, with 15 bases between. The CDR3: CAISPPQPFYGYTF. The DNA of the CDR3 is TGTGCCATCAGCCCCCCCCAGCCATTCTATGGCTACACCTTC.

This chain uses TRBV30 with TRBJ2-1; 15 nucleotides line up with TRBD2. Germline loops: CDR1 GTSNPN, CDR2 SVGIG (reference sequence). The trim removed 5 bases at V and 1 base at J, leaving 6 bases unmatched. There are 17 residues in the CDR3. The CDR3, as DNA: TGTGCCTGGGCCGGACTAGCGGGGGGGCTATCCTACAATGAGCAGTTCTTC. Residues: CAWAGLAGGLSYNEQFF.

The V and J genes are TRBV5-1 and TRBJ2-1; 13 positions agree with TRBD2. This CDR3 is built from 16 residues. Trimming at V came to 1 base and at J to 10 bases, leaving 8 bases not matched to a gene. Germline CDR1 SGHRS, CDR2 YFSETQ. The CDR3 sequence is CASSLLLAGGSREQFF. The CDR3 DNA follows: TGCGCCAGCAGCTTGTTACTAGCGGGGGGGTCCCGGGAGCAGTTCTTC.

This chain uses TRBV19 with TRBJ2-7; D not certain. The V gene's germline CDR1 is LNHDA and CDR2 SQIVND (reference sequence). This CDR3 is 13 amino acids long. The V and J ends lost 5 bases and 5 bases respectively, with 13 bases between them. In DNA form, the CDR3 reads TGTGCCAGTAGTTCCGGACCTGGGGACGAGCAGTACTTC. Translated, it gives CASSSGPGDEQYF. Using reference TRBV19 and TRBJ2-7 for the parts outside the CDR3, the full variable domain is DGGITQSPKYLFRKEGQNVTLSCEQNLNHDAMYWYRQDPGQGLRLIYYSQIVNDFQKGDIAEGYSVSREKKESFPLTVTSAQKNPTAFYLCASSSGPGDEQYFGPGTRLTVT.

Details on this clone: Additional DNA sequences in this sample encode the identical CDR3. This chain uses TRBV6-6 with TRBJ1-1; D gene unclear. The CDR3 spans 12 residues. Germline lookup yields CDR1 MNHNY and CDR2 SVGAGI (reference sequence). Trimming pared 0 bases from V and 4 bases from J, leaving 3 bases between. This CDR3 is CASSYSTTEAFF. The CDR3 DNA follows: TGTGCCAGCAGTTACTCAACCACTGAAGCTTTCTTT.

Comment on this clone: Other DNA sequences from this sample encode an identical CDR3 as well. The chain joins TRBV19 to TRBJ1-2, with D tentatively TRBD1 (5 bases). CDR3 length: 13 residues. The germline gives CDR1 LNHDA, CDR2 SQIVND (reference sequence). Deletions cut 3 bases from V and 1 base from J, with 6 bases between. The CDR3 loop reads CASSIQGNYGYTF. In DNA form, the CDR3 reads TGTGCCAGTAGTATCCAGGGTAACTATGGCTACACCTTC. The variable domain in full, with the rest retrieved from reference TRBV19 and TRBJ1-2, is DGGITQSPKYLFRKEGQNVTLSCEQNLNHDAMYWYRQDPGQGLRLIYYSQIVNDFQKGDIAEGYSVSREKKESFPLTVTSAQKNPTAFYLCASSIQGNYGYTFGSGTRLTVV.